A single T cell receptor beta chain is shown here with its context. Its antigen is unknown. No much larger clone exists at a distance of one base, and base qualities are not known. To prepare the library, the immunoSEQ multiplex PCR assay was applied. The multiplex PCR relied on a mix of 60 forward primers for TCR Vbeta segments and 13 reverse primers for TCR Jbeta segments. Amplification of the CDR3 region of rearranged TCR beta genes was performed with a multiplex PCR assay on genomic DNA. Amplified TCR beta libraries were sequenced as 87-base-pair reads on the Illumina HiSeq System. Per the original workflow: Across the 640 or so repertoires, a later analysis counted 80 million or so unique TCR beta chains, around 11 million of which were shared by at least two donors. Raw reads were error-corrected and collapsed into unique sequences with a nearest-neighbor algorithm that merged closely related sequences to remove PCR and sequencing errors. V, D and J gene segments were assigned by aligning CDR3 sequences to IMGT reference sequences. For a sequence to be retained, at least a six-nucleotide match to both a V gene segment and a J gene segment was required. A rearrangement was called productive if the CDR3 had no stop codons and remained in frame with V and J, and every other rearrangement was called non-productive. CDR3 was defined by IMGT convention, running from the second conserved V-encoded cysteine to the conserved J-encoded phenylalanine. In an earlier analysis of 587 of the donors, sequences lacking an unambiguous match to a single V gene segment were excluded. An earlier analysis of a few hundred of the donors called V segments functional above 56.7% productive rearrangements and segregating when the between-donor standard deviation exceeded 5%. A statistical classification framework was developed to diagnose cytomegalovirus status using the catalog of TCR beta chain sequences. V and J gene assignment, in a later analysis, came from comparing TCR nucleotide sequences with IMGT/GENE-DB human TR gene sequences. In a later analysis, CDR3 sequences and most-parsimonious VDJ recombination scenarios were assigned using the TCRdist pipeline. In a later analysis, each TCR beta chain was defined by its CDR3 amino acid sequence together with its V-gene family, and reads without a unique V-gene family were excluded. To address suspected cross-contamination and a sequencing artifact, a later analysis removed 450 to 700 highly shared, low-generation-probability nucleotide sequences. For each public chain, a later analysis derived a clonal expansion index from normalized ranks of inferred template counts within each repertoire. A later analysis computed generation probabilities with a VDJ recombination model fitted to out-of-frame rearrangements, and checked the results against IGoR. In a later analysis, hypergeometric tests were used to score TCR-TCR, TCR-HLA and TCR-CMV co-occurrence, with a repertoire-size bias correction applied to TCR pairs. In a later analysis, false discovery rates were estimated by permuting HLA or CMV assignments 20 times. In a later analysis, co-occurring TCRs were grouped with DBSCAN, and TCRdist sequence similarity was added when clustering was performed within HLA-allele-positive subsets. For co-occurrence clustering, repertoires with fewer than 30,000 or more than 120,000 public chains were excluded, along with four or five repertoires with anomalous nucleotide sharing. TCRdb mirrors the immuneACCESS table, restricted to in-frame sequences. Some clones are absent from its copies; in checked studies, under half trace to an unresolved V gene, and the reason for the others is unknown. V and J calls plus clone size are reproduced from that table; the DNA served to infer D and trimming. The sample data list about 150,000 clones, and about 76% of these were observed just once. In total, the top ten clones hold about 3.7% of the sample.

The cohort comprised some 680 healthy bone marrow donors. All cohort members were sampled while nominally healthy, although unrecorded immune exposures were likely present. The donor tested CMV seronegative, placing the donor among the approximately 400 seronegative members of the cohort. A peripheral blood sample was provided by each donor, and peripheral blood mononuclear cells were used for TCR beta sequencing. The Qiagen DNeasy Blood Extraction Kit was used to extract genomic DNA from the blood cell samples. The data originate from a study of cytomegalovirus exposure and HLA in healthy donors (dated 2017 in TCRdb). Study-wide context: An earlier analysis of 587 of the donors reported about 260 Gb of sequence data and 117 million unique TCR beta sequences obtained from about 170 million T cells. Rather than using new phenotypic data, the later analysis identified candidate immune exposures from TCR beta sequences and from how often those sequences occurred across donors. Genome-wide SNP genotypes for about 65% of the roughly 670 donors were used in a later genetic analysis, which treated that subset as a discovery cohort. In a later analysis, previously published TCR beta repertoires from about 670 donors were re-analyzed and high-resolution HLA genotyping was added so that TCR occurrence patterns could be studied. Of the roughly 400 genotyped donors, approximately 81% were placed in the genetic ancestry cluster associated with self-reported Caucasian donors. Donor age, sex, ethnicity and CMV serostatus were compiled together with the repertoire data. Using immunosequencing, the study profiled T cell repertoires from about 650 subjects and related those repertoires to cytomegalovirus serostatus. Every discovery cohort repertoire had been produced on one sequencing platform. To decide whether each TCR beta V gene segment behaved as functional or pseudogenic, an earlier analysis of some 600 of the donors relied on high-throughput TCR beta sequencing. Among under 450 genotyped donors of the cohort, an average of around 240,000 unique TCR beta nucleotide sequences were sequenced per donor, about a sixth of them non-productive. HLA typing included class I and class II loci at four-digit resolution. Typing coverage differed by locus: A, B, C, DRB1 and DQB1 were typed in roughly 629-630 donors, DQA1 in about 510, DPA1 in around 580, and DPB1 in 472. High-throughput TCR immunosequencing, statistical association of individual TCRs with disease status, and machine learning were combined to predict cytomegalovirus infection status. A handful of DR-DQ haplotypes were handled as single units for association and clustering because linkage in the cohort was strong. The study was designed to test whether signatures of past pathogen exposure could be identified by cataloging public T cell receptors. A separate validation cohort of 100 to 150 different subjects was used in addition to the roughly 700-subject first cohort. Approximately 300 gigabases of sequencing data and 70 million to 95 million unique TCR sequences made up an early release that covered about 640 HLA-typed donors. Results and caveats for the whole study, not just this receptor: Because HLA typing was unavailable for some donors at each locus, only the typed subset was used in association tests. For the cohort, immune exposure information was limited to CMV serostatus. Most TCR sequences were observed very rarely across donors, whereas some public TCRs were present in many individuals. A cluster of highly shared sequence variants was judged likely to represent a technical artifact of the sequencing pipeline. A further reported finding was that TCR beta sequences accurately predicted the HLA-A and HLA-B alleles for most subjects in the first cohort. In a later analysis, HLA-associated TCR beta chains were found to be more clonally expanded and to have lower generation probabilities than equally common non-associated chains. A later genetic analysis reported fewer N-insertions in productive TCRs among donors in an Asian-associated ancestry cluster than the roughly 700-donor mean. Linkage disequilibrium might explain the correlated functional status among segregating V segments, but an unknown experimental factor could not be excluded. The study gave a list of under 200 TCR beta chains associated with cytomegalovirus. In vitro tests confirmed that a few of the cytomegalovirus-associated TCR beta chains recognize cytomegalovirus antigens. Sequencing depth was assumed to be roughly uniform across donors in the presence/absence analyses, though that assumption may not hold. Some IMGT-functional V segments, including TRBV6-2 and TRBV6-3, could not be distinguished by the 87-base-pair reads and were therefore excluded. It was suggested by the authors that the approach could potentially be generalized to other disease states and immunological phenotypes. In a later analysis, some 17,000 TCR beta sequences were associated with specific HLA alleles at a false discovery rate of 0.05. The cohort was sequenced for TCR beta chains only, and without alpha or paired-chain data the features that could be detected were limited. Strong co-occurrence of HLA alleles, especially DR and DQ, made assigning TCR associations to individual alleles difficult. In a later analysis, TCR association rates were found to vary across HLA loci, with the most associated TCRs seen for DRB1 alleles and the fewest for HLA-C alleles. Broadly in line with IMGT annotations, most TCR beta V segments showed up in productive rearrangements about 87% or about 30% of the time in an earlier analysis of several hundred of the donors. In both the original and validation cohorts, the classifier was reported to diagnose cytomegalovirus status with high specificity and sensitivity. Most CMV-associated TCR beta chains appeared to be HLA-restricted in a later analysis, and the HLA associations seemed to be driven largely by CMV exposure. Because counts were too low, 15 to 20 rarely observed V segments, including chromosome 9 orphons, were excluded from the earlier analysis of 587 of the donors. In a later genetic analysis, a missense DCLRE1C variant was associated with V-gene and J-gene trimming of TCR beta chains, and the association was replicated in an independent cohort. In a later analysis, several top co-occurrence clusters were reported to appear linked to parvovirus B19, influenza, CMV and Epstein-Barr virus.

There are 16 amino acids in the CDR3, from cysteine to phenylalanine inclusive. This entry keeps only the CDR3 DNA: 48 bases, framed from base 1. CDR1 SNHLY and CDR2 FYNNEI were looked up in the germline V gene. V is cut back by 5 bases and J by 4 bases, with 11 bases in the junction unmatched. This receptor was taken from a male donor in good health and CMV-seronegative. The rearrangement combines TRBV2 with TRBJ1-5; TRBD1 fits 7 bases in the junction. The specimen was PBMCs. CDR3 reads: CASSPQGTAPNQPQHF. At the DNA level, the sequence is TGTGCCAGCAGTCCCCAGGGGACAGCGCCGAATCAGCCCCAGCATTTT.